Listed below are T cell receptor beta chains from one sample, sequenced in a study of persistence of HIV-infected CD4 T cells. These receptors are not linked to any known antigen. The table came from immunoSEQ multiplex PCR; TCRdb's copy has only in-frame clones and leaves some out. The sample lists roughly 43,000 clones, approximately 89% occurring once. The sample was CD4+ T cells sorted from PBMCs after roughly 18-hour stimulation, taken from a patient who received antiretroviral therapy. The receptors stem from an adult man with HIV who was CMV-seropositive. Each CDR3 is given with its conserved first and last residue. A D gene is named only where the DNA matches it firmly.

V	D	CDR3
TRBV7-3	NA	CASSLGLGANVLTF
TRBV6-5	NA	CASSSLSTRPQHF
TRBV27	TRBD1	CASSPRGLNYGYTF
TRBV15	TRBD1	CATSRDRGRHLGYTF
TRBV28	NA	CASSNLGHQPQHF
TRBV7-8	TRBD1	CASSSNLDRESTDTQYF
TRBV6-5	TRBD2	CASRRTSGGGYEQYF
TRBV4-1	TRBD2	CASSQVSVAGAHYQQYF
TRBV14	TRBD2	CASSQLAGGLRETQYF
TRBV9	TRBD1	CASTLTGWDTEAFF
TRBV18	TRBD1	CASSPNKQGADEQFF
TRBV11-2	NA	CASSLGGRPNEKLFF
TRBV21-1	NA	CASSRRAHPYEQYF
TRBV10-3	TRBD2	CAISYGTSGAYEQYF
TRBV25-1	NA	CASTGFFTDTQYF
TRBV3-1/TRBV3-2	NA	CASSPLGGAANYGYTF
TRBV19	NA	CASSGSSSYNSPLHF
TRBV7-6	NA	CASSFGQGSTYEQYF
TRBV29-1	NA	CSGGPTAYEQYF
TRBV10-3	TRBD2	CAISLSSGRGGLNEQFF
TRBV7-2	TRBD2	CASSPGLAGGYEQYF
TRBV7-6	NA	CASSLARHKSPLHF